This T cell receptor beta chain is from a study of cytomegalovirus exposure and HLA in healthy donors. On the study more broadly: In a later analysis, the roughly 130 validation repertoires were reported to have used the same platform as the roughly 610 first-cohort repertoires.

It was the approximately 130-subject validation cohort, separate from the approximately 670-subject first cohort, to which the donors belonged. Study-wide findings and caveats: Investigators reported 150 to 200 TCR beta chains as tied to cytomegalovirus. Specificity for CMV antigens was confirmed in vitro for three of the CMV-associated chains.

This clone was detected a few times. As yet, its antigen is unknown. CDR3 length: 12 residues. Trimming cost V 2 bases and J 10 bases, with 12 bases left between them. Germline loops: CDR1 MNHNY, CDR2 SVGAGI (reference sequence). The method was immunoSEQ multiplex PCR; TCRdb's version includes in-frame clones alone and lacks a portion of them. The sample lists fewer than 400,000 clones, 88% occurring once. The receptor was isolated from a young man in good health and CMV-seronegative. What was sequenced was PBMCs. The chain combines TRBV6-6 with TRBJ2-7; D ambiguous. This CDR3 reads CASSYALPTQYF. Written as DNA, the CDR3 is TGTGCCAGCAGTTACGCACTACCAACCCAGTACTTC.